The following is a T cell receptor (beta chain) sequence with its context. The assay was immunoSEQ multiplex PCR, and TCRdb's table has in-frame clones only and misses some. Here the sample spans approximately 250,000 clones, approximately 90% being singletons. Enrollees, about 18 to 89 years old, lived in about two dozen US areas. A case of COVID-19 had been met by exposed participants within 2 weeks before study entry. The data are from a study of blood T cell repertoires in COVID-19. The overall study: The United States, Italy and Spain provided the acute and convalescent COVID-19 samples. PBMCs, B-cell-depleted T cells, or T cells were the source of the cDNA or gDNA that made up the material.

Material: PBMCs or T cells enriched from blood (not recorded which). The sequence came from a man in his forties who had been exposed to COVID-19.

The CDR3, as DNA: TGCAGCGTTGCATGGGGGACTAGCACAGATACGCAGTATTTT. Translation: CSVAWGTSTDTQYF. The chain joins TRBV29-1 to TRBJ2-3, with D tentatively TRBD2 (6 bases). Trimming shortened V by 4 bases and J by 0 bases, and 11 bases separated the two germline ends. The germline V gene has CDR1 SQVTM and CDR2 ANQGSEA. CDR3 length equals 14 residues.